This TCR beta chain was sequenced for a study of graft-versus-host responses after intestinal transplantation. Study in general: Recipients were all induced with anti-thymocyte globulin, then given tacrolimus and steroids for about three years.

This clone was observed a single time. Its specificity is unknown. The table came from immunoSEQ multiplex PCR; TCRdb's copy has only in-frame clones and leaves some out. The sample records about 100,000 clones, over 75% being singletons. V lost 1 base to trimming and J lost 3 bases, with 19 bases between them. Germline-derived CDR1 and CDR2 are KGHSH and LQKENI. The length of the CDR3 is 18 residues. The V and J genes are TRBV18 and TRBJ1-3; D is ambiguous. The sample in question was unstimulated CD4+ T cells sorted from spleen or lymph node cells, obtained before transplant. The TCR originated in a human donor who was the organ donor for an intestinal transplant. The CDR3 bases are TGTGCCAGCTCACCACAAACGTCTCACTCGTTTCGTGGAAACACCATATATTTT. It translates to CASSPQTSHSFRGNTIYF.